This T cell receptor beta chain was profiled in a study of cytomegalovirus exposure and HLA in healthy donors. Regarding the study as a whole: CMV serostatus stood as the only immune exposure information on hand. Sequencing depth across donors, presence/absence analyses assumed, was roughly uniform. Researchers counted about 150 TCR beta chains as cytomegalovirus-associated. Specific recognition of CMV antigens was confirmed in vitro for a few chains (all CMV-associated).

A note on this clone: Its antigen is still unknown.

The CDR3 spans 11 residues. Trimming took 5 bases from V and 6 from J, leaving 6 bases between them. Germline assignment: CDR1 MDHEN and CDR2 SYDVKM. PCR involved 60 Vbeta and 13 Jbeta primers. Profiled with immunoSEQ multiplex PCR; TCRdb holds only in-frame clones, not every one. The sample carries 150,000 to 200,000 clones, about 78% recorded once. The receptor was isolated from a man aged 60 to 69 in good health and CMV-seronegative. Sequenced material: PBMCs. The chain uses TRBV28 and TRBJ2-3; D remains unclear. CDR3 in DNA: TGTGCCAGCAGTACCGGGGATACGCAGTATTTT. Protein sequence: CASSTGDTQYF.